The T cell receptor beta chain described here comes from a study of cytomegalovirus exposure and HLA in healthy donors. Study findings and constraints: The likely explanation for a cluster of highly shared sequence variants was sequencing artifact. Researchers reported from a later analysis that most CMV-associated TCR beta chains appeared HLA-restricted. Among donors in an Asian-associated ancestry cluster, a later analysis reportedly found fewer N-insertions than the approximately 700-donor mean.

This clone was observed once. Antigen unknown. Vbeta (60) and Jbeta (13) primers were used in the PCR. Generated by immunoSEQ multiplex PCR, the TCRdb table keeps only in-frame clones and is missing some. The repertoire consists of some 91,000 clones, with around 77% occurring once and the leading ten covering about 3.5%. The CDR3 contains 14 residues. V was clipped by 8 bases and J by 5 bases, with 13 bases between them. Germline V gene lookup returns CDR1 MGHDK and CDR2 SYGVNS. The specimen was PBMCs. The rearrangement links TRBV25-1 to TRBJ1-6; D gene ambiguous. The sequence was collected from a man aged 35 to 55 in good health and CMV-seronegative. CDR3 nucleotide sequence: TGTGCCAGCTGGTTCGGGGTTGATAATTCACCCCTCCACTTT. It is translated as CASWFGVDNSPLHF.